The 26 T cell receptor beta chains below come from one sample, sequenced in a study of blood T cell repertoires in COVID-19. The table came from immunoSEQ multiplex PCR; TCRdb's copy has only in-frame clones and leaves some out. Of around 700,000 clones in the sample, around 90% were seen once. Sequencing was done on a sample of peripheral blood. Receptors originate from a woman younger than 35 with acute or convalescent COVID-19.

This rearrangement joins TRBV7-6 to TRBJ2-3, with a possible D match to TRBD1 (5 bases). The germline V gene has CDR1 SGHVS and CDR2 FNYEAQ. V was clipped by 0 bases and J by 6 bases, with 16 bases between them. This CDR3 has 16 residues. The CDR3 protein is CASSLALGVAGDTQYF. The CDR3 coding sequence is TGTGCCAGCAGCTTAGCCCTTGGGGTAGCAGGGGATACGCAGTATTTT.

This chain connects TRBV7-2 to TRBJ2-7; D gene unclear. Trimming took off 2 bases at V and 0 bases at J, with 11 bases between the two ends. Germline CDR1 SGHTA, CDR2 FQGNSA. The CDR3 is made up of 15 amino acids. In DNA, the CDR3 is TGTGCCAGCAGCTTATCTCAGGTCAGCTCCTACGAGCAGTACTTC. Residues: CASSLSQVSSYEQYF.

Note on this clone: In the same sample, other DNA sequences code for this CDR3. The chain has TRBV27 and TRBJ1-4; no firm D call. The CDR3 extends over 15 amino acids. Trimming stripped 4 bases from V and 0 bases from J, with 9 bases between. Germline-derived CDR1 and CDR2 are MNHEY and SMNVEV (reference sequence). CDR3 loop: CASSSRRATNEKLFF. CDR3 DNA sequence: TGTGCCAGCAGTTCCCGACGGGCAACTAATGAAAAACTGTTTTTT.

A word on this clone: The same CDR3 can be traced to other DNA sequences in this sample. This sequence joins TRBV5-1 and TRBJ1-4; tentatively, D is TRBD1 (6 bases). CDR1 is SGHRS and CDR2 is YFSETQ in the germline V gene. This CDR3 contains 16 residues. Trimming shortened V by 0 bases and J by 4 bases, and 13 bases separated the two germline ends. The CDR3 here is CASSLAGGLGNEKLFF. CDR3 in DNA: TGCGCCAGCAGCTTGGCCGGGGGGCTCGGTAATGAAAAACTGTTTTTT.

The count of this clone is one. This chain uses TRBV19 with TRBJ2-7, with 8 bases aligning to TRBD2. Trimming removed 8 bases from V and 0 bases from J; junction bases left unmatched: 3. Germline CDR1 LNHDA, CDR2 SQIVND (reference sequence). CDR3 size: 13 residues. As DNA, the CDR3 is TGTGCCAGTTCCGGGACTAGCTCCTACGAGCAGTACTTC. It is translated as CASSGTSSYEQYF.

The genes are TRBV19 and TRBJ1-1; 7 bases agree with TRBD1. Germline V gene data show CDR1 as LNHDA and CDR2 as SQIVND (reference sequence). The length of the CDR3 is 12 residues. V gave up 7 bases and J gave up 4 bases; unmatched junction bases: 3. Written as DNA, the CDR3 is TGTGCCAGTACAGGGGGACGCACTGAAGCTTTCTTT. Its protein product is CASTGGRTEAFF.

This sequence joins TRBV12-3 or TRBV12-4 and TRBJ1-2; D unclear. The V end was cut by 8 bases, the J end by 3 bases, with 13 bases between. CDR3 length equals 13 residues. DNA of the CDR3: TGTGCCAGCGGCGGAGGATTCCACTATGGCTACACCTTC. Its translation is CASGGGFHYGYTF.

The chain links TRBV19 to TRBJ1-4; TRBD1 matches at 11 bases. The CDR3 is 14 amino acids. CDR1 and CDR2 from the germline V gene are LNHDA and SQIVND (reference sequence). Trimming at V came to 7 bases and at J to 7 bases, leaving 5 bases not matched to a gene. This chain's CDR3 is CASMGTGGSEKLFF. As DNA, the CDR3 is TGTGCCAGTATGGGGACAGGGGGTTCTGAAAAACTGTTTTTT.

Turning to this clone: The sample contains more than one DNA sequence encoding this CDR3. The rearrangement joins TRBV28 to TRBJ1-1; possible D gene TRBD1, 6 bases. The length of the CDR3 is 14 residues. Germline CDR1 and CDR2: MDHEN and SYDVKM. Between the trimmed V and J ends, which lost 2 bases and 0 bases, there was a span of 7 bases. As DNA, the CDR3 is TGTGCCAGCAGTTTAACAGGGATGAACACTGAAGCTTTCTTT. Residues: CASSLTGMNTEAFF.

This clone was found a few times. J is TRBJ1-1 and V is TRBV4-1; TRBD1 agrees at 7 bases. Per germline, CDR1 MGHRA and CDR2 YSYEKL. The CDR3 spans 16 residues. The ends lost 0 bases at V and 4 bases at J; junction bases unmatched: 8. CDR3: CASSQDRSRGTTEAFF. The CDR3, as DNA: TGCGCCAGCAGCCAAGATAGGTCCAGGGGGACCACTGAAGCTTTCTTT.

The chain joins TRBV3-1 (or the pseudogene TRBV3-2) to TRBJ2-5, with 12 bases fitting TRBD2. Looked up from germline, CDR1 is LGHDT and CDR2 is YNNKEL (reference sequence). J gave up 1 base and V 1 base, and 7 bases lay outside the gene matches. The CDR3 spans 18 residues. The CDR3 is CASSQGWLAGGTQETQYF. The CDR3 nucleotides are TGTGCCAGCAGCCAAGGTTGGCTAGCGGGGGGGACCCAAGAGACCCAGTACTTC.

CDR3 coding DNA: TGTGCCAGCAGCGGCAGGGACAGGGCCTCCGAGAACTATGGCTACACCTTC. Translated: CASSGRDRASENYGYTF. This chain uses TRBV7-8 with TRBJ1-2; 9 nucleotides agree with TRBD1. Per germline, CDR1 SGHVS and CDR2 FQNEAQ. J was trimmed by 2 bases and V by 5 bases; bases with no gene match: 12. This CDR3 is 17 amino acids long. The full variable domain, in which reference TRBV7-8 and TRBJ1-2 provide the parts outside the CDR3, is GAGVSQSPRYKVAKRGQDVALRCDPISGHVSLFWYQQALGQGPEFLTYFQNEAQLDKSGLPSDRFFAERPEGSVSTLKIQRTQQEDSAVYLCASSGRDRASENYGYTFGSGTRLTVV.

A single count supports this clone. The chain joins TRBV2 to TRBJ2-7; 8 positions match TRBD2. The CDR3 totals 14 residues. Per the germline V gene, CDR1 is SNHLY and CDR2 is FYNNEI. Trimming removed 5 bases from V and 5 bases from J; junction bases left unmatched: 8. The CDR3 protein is CASSLRTSIHEQYF. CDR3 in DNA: TGTGCCAGCAGTCTCAGGACTAGCATCCACGAGCAGTACTTC.

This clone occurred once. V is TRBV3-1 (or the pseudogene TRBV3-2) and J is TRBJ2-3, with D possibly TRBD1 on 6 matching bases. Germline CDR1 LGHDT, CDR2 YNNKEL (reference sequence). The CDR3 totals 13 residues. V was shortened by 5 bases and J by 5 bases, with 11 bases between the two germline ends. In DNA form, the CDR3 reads TGTGCCAGCAGCAACAGAGGGGGAGATACGCAGTATTTT. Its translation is CASSNRGGDTQYF.

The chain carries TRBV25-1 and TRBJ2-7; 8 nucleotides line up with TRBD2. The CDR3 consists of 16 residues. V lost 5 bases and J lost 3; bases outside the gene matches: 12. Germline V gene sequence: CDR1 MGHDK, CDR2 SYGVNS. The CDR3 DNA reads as TGTGCCAGCAGTAGACCCCGCACGGGGGGGGTCTACGAGCAGTACTTC. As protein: CASSRPRTGGVYEQYF.

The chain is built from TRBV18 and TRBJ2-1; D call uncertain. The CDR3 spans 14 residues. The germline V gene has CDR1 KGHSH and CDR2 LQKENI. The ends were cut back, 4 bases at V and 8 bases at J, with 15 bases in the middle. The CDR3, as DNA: TGTGCCAGCTCACTATTGACAATAGTCGATGAGCAGTTCTTC. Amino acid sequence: CASSLLTIVDEQFF.

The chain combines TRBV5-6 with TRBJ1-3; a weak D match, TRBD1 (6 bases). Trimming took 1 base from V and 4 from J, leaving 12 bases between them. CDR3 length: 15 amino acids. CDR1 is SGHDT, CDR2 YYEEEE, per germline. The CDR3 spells CASSLMRGLGNTIYF. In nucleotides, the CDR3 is TGTGCCAGCAGCTTGATGCGGGGGCTAGGAAACACCATATATTTT. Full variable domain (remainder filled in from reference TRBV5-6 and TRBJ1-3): DAGVTQSPTHLIKTRGQQVTLRCSPKSGHDTVSWYQQALGQGPQFIFQYYEEEERQRGNFPDRFSGHQFPNYSSELNVNALLLGDSALYLCASSLMRGLGNTIYFGEGSWLTVV.

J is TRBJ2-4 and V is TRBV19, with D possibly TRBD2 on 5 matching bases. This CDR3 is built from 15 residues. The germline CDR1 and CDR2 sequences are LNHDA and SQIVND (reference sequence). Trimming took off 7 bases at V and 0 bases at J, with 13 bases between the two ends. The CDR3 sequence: CASTSMEAAKNIQYF. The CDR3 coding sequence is TGTGCCAGTACCTCGATGGAGGCAGCCAAAAACATTCAGTACTTC.

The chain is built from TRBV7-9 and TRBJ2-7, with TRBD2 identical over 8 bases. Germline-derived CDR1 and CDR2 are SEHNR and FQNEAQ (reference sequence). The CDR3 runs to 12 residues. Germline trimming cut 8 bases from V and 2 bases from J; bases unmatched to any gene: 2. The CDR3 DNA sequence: TGTGCCAGCCACGGGGGGGCCTACGAGCAGTACTTC. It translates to CASHGGAYEQYF.

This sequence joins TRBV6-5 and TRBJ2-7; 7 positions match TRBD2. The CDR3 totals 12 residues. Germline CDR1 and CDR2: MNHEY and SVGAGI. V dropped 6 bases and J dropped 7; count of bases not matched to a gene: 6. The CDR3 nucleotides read TGTGCCAGCAGGAAACGCGGGGGAGAGCAGTACTTC. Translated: CASRKRGGEQYF.

For the CDR3, the DNA is TGTGCCAGCAGTTCCATCGGACAGGGCCGGATGGGCTACACCTTC. This gives the protein CASSSIGQGRMGYTF. This chain connects TRBV6-5 to TRBJ1-2; 8 bases fit TRBD1. The CDR3 is 15 residues long. Per the germline V gene, CDR1 is MNHEY and CDR2 is SVGAGI. Losses at the gene ends were 4 bases for V and 8 bases for J; bases not matched to a gene: 12.

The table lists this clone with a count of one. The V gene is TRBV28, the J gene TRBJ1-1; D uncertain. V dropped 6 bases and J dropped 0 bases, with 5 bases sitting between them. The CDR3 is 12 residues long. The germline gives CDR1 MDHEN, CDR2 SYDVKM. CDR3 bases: TGTGCCAGCAGGTCAGTGAACACTGAAGCTTTCTTT. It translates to CASRSVNTEAFF.

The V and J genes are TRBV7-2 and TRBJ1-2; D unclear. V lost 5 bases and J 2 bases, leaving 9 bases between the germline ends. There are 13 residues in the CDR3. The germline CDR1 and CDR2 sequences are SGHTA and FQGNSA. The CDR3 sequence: CASSPEQNYGYTF. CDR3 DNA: TGTGCCAGCAGCCCCGAACAAAACTATGGCTACACCTTC. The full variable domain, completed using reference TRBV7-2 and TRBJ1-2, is GAGVSQSPSNKVTEKGKDVELRCDPISGHTALYWYRQSLGQGLEFLIYFQGNSAPDKSGLPSDRFSAERTGGSVSTLTIQRTQQEDSAVYLCASSPEQNYGYTFGSGTRLTVV.

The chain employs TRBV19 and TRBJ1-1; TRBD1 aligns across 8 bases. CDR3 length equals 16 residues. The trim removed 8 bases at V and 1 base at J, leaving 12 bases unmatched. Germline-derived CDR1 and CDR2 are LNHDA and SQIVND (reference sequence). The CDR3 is CASGGILTGGNTEAFF. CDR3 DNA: TGTGCCAGTGGGGGTATTCTTACAGGGGGGAACACTGAAGCTTTCTTT.

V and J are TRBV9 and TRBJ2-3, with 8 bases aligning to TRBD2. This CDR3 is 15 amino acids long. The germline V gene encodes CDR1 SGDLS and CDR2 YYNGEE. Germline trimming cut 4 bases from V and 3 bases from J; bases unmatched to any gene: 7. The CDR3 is CASSPGVAGTDTQYF. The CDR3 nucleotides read TGTGCCAGCAGCCCCGGGGTAGCGGGGACAGATACGCAGTATTTT. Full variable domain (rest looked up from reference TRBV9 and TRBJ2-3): DSGVTQTPKHLITATGQRVTLRCSPRSGDLSVYWYQQSLDQGLQFLIQYYNGEERAKGNILERFSAQQFPDLHSELNLSSLELGDSALYFCASSPGVAGTDTQYFGPGTRLTVL.

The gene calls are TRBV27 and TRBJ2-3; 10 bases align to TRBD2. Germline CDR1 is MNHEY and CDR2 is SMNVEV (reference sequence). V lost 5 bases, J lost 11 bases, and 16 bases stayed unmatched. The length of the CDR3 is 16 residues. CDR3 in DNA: TGTGCCAGCAGTACTTGGACTAGCGGCTCGGGGATGGGGCAGTATTTT. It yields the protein CASSTWTSGSGMGQYF.